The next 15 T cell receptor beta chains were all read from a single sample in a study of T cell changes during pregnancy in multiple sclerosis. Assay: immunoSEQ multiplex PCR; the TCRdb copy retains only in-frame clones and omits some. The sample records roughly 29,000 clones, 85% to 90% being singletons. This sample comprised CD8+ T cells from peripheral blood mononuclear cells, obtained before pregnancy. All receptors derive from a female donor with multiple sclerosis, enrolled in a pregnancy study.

Here the CDR3 DNA reads TGTGCCAGCAGTTTTTGGACAGCGGGGGCCGGAAAACTGTTTTTT. This translates into CASSFWTAGAGKLFF. The chain carries TRBV28 and TRBJ1-4, with a tentative D call TRBD1 (6 bases). Germline CDR1 MDHEN, CDR2 SYDVKM. This CDR3 spans 15 amino acids. The V end lost 3 bases, the J end lost 10 bases, and 18 bases lay between the germline ends.

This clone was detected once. This CDR3 reads CASSEGPGVTNYGYTF. In DNA, the CDR3 is TGTGCCAGCAGTGAAGGGCCAGGGGTGACTAACTATGGCTACACCTTC. The chain has TRBV2 and TRBJ1-2; weak D call: TRBD1 (6 bases). The CDR3 is made up of 16 amino acids. Trimming pared 1 base from V and 0 bases from J, leaving 12 bases between. The germline CDR1 and CDR2 sequences are SNHLY and FYNNEI.

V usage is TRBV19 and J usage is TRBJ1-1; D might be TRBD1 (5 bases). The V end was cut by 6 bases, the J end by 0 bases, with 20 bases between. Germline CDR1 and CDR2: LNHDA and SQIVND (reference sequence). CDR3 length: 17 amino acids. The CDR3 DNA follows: TGTGCCAGTAGCCCCGACGGGGGTCCGGGGTTGAACACTGAAGCTTTCTTT. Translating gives CASSPDGGPGLNTEAFF.

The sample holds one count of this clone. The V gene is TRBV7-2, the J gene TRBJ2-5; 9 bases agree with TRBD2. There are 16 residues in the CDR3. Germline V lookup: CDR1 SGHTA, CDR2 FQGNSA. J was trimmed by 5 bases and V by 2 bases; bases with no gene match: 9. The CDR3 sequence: CASSLLVSGGGETQYF. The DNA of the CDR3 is TGTGCCAGCAGCTTATTGGTTAGCGGGGGTGGGGAGACCCAGTACTTC. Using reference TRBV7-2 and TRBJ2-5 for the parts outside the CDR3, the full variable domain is GAGVSQSPSNKVTEKGKDVELRCDPISGHTALYWYRQSLGQGLEFLIYFQGNSAPDKSGLPSDRFSAERTGGSVSTLTIQRTQQEDSAVYLCASSLLVSGGGETQYFGPGTRLLVL.

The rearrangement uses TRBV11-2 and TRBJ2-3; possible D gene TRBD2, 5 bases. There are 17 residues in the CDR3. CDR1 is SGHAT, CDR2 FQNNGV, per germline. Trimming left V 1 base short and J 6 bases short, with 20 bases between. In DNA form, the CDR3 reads TGTGCCAGCAGCTTAGTCCCTAGCCCAATATCGGGGGATACGCAGTATTTT. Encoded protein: CASSLVPSPISGDTQYF.

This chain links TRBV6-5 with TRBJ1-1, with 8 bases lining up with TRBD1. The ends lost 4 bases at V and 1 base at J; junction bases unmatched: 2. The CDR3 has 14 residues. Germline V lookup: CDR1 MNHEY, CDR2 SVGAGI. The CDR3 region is CASSFGQGNTEAFF. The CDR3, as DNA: TGTGCCAGCAGTTTCGGACAGGGGAACACTGAAGCTTTCTTT.

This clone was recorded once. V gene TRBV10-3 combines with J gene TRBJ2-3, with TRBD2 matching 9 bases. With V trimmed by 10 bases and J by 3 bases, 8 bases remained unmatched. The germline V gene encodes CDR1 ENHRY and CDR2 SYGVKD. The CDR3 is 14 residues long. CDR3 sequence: CATGEAGGTDTQYF. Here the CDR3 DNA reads TGTGCCACCGGCGAAGCGGGGGGAACAGATACGCAGTATTTT.

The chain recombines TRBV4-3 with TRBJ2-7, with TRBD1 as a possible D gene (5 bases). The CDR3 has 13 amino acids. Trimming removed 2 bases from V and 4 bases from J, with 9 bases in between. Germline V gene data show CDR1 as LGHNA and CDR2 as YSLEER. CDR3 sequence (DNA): TGCGCCAGCAGCCAACACACAGGTTACGAGCAGTACTTC. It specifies CASSQHTGYEQYF.

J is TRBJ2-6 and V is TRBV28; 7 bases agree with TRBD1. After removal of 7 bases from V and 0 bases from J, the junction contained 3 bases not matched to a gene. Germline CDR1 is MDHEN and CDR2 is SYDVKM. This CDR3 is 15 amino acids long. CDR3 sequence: CASTQGDSGANVLTF. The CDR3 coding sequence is TGTGCCAGCACCCAGGGGGACTCTGGGGCCAACGTCCTGACTTTC.

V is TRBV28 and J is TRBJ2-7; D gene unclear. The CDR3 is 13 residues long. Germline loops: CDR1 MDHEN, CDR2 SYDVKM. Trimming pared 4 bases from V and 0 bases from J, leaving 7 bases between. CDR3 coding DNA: TGTGCCAGCAGTTCAATACTCTCCTACGAGCAGTACTTC. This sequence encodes CASSSILSYEQYF.

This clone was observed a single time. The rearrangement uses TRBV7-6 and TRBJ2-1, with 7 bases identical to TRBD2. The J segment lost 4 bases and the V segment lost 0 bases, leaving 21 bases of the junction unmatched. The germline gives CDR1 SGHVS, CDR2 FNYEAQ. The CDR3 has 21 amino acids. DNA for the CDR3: TGTGCCAGCAGCTTAGCGGGGGGGAGGGGAGTTCGACAGCCCCAATACAATGAGCAGTTCTTC. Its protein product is CASSLAGGRGVRQPQYNEQFF.

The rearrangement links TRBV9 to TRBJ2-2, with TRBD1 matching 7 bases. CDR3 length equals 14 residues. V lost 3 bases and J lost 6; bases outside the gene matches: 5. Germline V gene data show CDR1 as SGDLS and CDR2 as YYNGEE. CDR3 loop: CASSGTGWAGELFF. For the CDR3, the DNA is TGTGCCAGCAGCGGGACAGGATGGGCCGGGGAGCTGTTTTTT.

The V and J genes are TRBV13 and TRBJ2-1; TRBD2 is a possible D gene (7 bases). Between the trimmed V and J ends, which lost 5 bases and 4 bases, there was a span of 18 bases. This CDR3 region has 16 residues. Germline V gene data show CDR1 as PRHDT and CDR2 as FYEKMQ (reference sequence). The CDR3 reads CASSTTPRGLYNEQFF. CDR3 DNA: TGTGCCAGCAGCACCACGCCCAGGGGACTATACAATGAGCAGTTCTTC.

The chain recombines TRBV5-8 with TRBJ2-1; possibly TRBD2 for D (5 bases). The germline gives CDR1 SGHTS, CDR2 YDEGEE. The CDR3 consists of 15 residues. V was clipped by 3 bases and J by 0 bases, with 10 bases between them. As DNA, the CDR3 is TGTGCCAGCAGCTCTTGGAGGAGCTCCTACAATGAGCAGTTCTTC. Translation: CASSSWRSSYNEQFF.

This CDR3 is CASSIDGEGIQYF. The CDR3 nucleotides read TGTGCCAGTAGTATAGACGGAGAGGGCATTCAGTACTTC. The V gene is TRBV19, the J gene TRBJ2-4; D is perhaps TRBD2 (5 bases). This CDR3 spans 13 amino acids. V lost 0 bases to trimming and J lost 9 bases, with 9 bases between them. Germline V gene data show CDR1 as LNHDA and CDR2 as SQIVND (reference sequence).